This TCR beta chain was identified in a study of control samples from healthy donors and cancer patients. The assay was immunoSEQ multiplex PCR, and TCRdb's table has in-frame clones only and misses some. Of 100,000 to 120,000 clones listed, just under 85% are singletons. From germline, CDR1 is SNHLY and CDR2 FYNNEI. V shed 10 bases and J 6 bases; nucleotides not matched to a gene: 10. This CDR3 comprises 15 residues. V usage is TRBV2 and J usage is TRBJ1-6, with 9 nucleotides matching TRBD1. The clonotype originates from a man aged 18 to 29 in good health. The specimen sequenced was blood. In DNA, the CDR3 is TGTGCCATTCAACCCGGGACAGGGAGTAATTCACCCCTCCACTTT. Protein product: CAIQPGTGSNSPLHF.